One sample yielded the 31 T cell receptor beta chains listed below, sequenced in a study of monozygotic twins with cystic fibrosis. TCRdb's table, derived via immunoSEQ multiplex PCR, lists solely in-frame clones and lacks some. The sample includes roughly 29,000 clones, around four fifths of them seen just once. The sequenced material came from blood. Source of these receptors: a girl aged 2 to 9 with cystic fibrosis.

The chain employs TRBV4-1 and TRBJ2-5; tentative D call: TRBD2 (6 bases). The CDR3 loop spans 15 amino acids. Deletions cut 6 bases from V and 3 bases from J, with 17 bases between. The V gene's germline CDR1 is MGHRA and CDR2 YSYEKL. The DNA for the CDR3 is TGCGCCAGCAGAAACGGGCGAGGCGGGAAAGAGACCCAGTACTTC. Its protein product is CASRNGRGGKETQYF.

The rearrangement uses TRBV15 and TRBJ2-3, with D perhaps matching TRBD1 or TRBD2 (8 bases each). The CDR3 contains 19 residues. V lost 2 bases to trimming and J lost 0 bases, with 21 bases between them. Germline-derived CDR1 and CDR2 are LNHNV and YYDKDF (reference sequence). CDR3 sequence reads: CATSRLLPGGDRSTDTQYF. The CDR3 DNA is TGTGCCACCAGCAGACTACTCCCGGGGGGGGACAGGAGCACAGATACGCAGTATTTT.

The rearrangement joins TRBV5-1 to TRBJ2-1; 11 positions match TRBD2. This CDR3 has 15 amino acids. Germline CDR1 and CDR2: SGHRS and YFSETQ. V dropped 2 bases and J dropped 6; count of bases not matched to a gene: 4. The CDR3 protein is CASSFSLAGGNEQFF. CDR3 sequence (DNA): TGCGCCAGCAGCTTTAGTCTAGCGGGAGGCAATGAGCAGTTCTTC.

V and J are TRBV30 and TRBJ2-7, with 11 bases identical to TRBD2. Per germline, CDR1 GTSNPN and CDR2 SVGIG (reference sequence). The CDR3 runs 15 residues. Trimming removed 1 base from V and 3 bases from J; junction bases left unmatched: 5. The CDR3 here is CAWSGTGTSGYEQYF. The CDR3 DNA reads TGTGCCTGGAGTGGAACCGGGACTAGCGGCTACGAGCAGTACTTC. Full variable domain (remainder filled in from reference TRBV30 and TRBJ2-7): SQTIHQWPATLVQPVGSPLSLECTVEGTSNPNLYWYRQAAGRGLQLLFYSVGIGQISSEVPQNLSASRPQDRQFILSSKKLLLSDSGFYLCAWSGTGTSGYEQYFGPGTRLTVT.

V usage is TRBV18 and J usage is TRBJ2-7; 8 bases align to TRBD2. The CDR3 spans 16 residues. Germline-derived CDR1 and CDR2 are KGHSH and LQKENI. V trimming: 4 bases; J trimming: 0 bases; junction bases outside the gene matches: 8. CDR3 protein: CASSRAGTRTSYEQYF. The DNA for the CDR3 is TGTGCCAGCTCACGGGCCGGGACTAGAACCTCCTACGAGCAGTACTTC.

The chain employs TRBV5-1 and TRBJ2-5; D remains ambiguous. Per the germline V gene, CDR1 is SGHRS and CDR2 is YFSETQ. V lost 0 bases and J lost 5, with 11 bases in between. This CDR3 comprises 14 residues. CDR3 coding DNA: TGCGCCAGCAGCTTGGGCGAAACTGCTGAGACCCAGTACTTC. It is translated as CASSLGETAETQYF.

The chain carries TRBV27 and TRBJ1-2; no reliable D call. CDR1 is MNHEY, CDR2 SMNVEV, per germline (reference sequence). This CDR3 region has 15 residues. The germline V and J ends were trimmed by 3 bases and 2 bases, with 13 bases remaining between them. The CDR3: CASSLSQRHNYGYTF. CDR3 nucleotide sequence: TGTGCCAGCAGTTTGTCACAGCGACACAACTATGGCTACACCTTC.

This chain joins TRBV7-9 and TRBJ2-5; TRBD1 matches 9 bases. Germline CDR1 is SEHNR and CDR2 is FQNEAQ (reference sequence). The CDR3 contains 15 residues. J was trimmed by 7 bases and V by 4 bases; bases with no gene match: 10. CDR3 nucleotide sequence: TGTGCCAGCAGCTCAACCCGACAGGGGGAGGCGACCCAGTACTTC. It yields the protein CASSSTRQGEATQYF.

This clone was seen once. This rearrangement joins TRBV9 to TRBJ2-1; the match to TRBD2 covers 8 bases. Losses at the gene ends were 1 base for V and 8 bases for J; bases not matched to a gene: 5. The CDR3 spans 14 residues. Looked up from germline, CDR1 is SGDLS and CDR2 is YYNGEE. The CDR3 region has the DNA TGTGCCAGCAGCGTAAGCGGGAGTATGTATGAGCAGTTCTTC. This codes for CASSVSGSMYEQFF.

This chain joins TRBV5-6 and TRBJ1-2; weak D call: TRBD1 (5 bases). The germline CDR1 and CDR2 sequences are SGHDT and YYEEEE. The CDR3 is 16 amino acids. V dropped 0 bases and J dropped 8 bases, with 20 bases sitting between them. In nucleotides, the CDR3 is TGTGCCAGCAGCTTGGCCTGGACCGCGGGGGAACTAGGCTACACCTTC. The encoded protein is CASSLAWTAGELGYTF.

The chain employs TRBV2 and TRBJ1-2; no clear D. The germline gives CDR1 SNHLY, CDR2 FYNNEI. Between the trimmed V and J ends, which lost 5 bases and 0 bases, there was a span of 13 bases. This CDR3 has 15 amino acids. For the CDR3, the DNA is TGTGCCAGCAGTAATGGACTGATAGCTAACTATGGCTACACCTTC. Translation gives CASSNGLIANYGYTF.

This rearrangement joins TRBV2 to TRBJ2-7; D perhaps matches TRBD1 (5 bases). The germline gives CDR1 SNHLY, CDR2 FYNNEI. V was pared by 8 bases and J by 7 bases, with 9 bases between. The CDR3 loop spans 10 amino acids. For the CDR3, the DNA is TGTGCCAGCGGACACGAGGAGCAGTACTTC. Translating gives CASGHEEQYF. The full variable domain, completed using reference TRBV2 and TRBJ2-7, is EPEVTQTPSHQVTQMGQEVILRCVPISNHLYFYWYRQILGQKVEFLVSFYNNEISEKSEIFDDQFSVERPDGSNFTLKIRSTKLEDSAMYFCASGHEEQYFGPGTRLTVT.

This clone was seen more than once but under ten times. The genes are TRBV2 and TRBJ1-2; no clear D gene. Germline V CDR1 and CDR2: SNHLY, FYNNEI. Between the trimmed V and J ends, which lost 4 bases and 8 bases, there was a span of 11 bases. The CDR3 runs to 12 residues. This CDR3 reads CASSVPYGGYTF. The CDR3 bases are TGTGCCAGCAGTGTACCGTACGGCGGCTACACCTTC.

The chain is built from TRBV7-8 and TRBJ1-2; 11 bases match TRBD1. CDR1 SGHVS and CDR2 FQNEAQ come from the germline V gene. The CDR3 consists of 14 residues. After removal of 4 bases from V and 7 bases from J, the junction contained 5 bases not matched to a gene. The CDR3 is CASSSRDRGSGYTF. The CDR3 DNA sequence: TGTGCCAGCAGCTCCCGGGACAGGGGGAGTGGCTACACCTTC.

The CDR3 DNA sequence: TGTGCCAGCAGCTTGGACGGACAGGGAACCTACGAGCAGTACTTC. Translation: CASSLDGQGTYEQYF. This chain joins TRBV5-4 and TRBJ2-7; 8 positions match TRBD1. CDR3 length equals 15 residues. J was trimmed by 2 bases and V by 0 bases; bases with no gene match: 4. CDR1 SGHNT and CDR2 YYREEE come from the germline V gene (reference sequence).

The chain's CDR3 is CASSQHGNQPQHF. CDR3 in DNA: TGTGCCAGTAGTCAACACGGGAATCAGCCCCAGCATTTT. The V and J genes are TRBV19 and TRBJ1-5; D call uncertain. CDR1 is LNHDA, CDR2 SQIVND, per germline (reference sequence). The CDR3 is 13 amino acids. Trimming stripped 5 bases from V and 4 bases from J, with 9 bases between.

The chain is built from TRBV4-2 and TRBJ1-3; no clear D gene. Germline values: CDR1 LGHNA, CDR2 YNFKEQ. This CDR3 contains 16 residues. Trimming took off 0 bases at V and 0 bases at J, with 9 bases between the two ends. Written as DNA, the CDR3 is TGTGCCAGCAGCCAAGACAAACTTAGCTCTGGAAACACCATATATTTT. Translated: CASSQDKLSSGNTIYF.

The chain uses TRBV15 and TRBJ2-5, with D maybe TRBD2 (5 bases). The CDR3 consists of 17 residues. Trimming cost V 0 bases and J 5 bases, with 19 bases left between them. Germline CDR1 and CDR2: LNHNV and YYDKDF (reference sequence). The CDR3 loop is CATSRDPRAGAQETQYF. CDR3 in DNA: TGTGCCACCAGCAGAGATCCCCGGGCGGGCGCGCAGGAGACCCAGTACTTC.

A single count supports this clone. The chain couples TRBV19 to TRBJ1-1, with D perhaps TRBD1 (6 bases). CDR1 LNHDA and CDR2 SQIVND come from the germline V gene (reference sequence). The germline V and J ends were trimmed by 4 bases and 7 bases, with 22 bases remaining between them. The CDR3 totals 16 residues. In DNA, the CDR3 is TGTGCCAGTAGTAGCAGGGACACCCGCTTTTTCAGTGAAGCTTTCTTT. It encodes CASSSRDTRFFSEAFF.

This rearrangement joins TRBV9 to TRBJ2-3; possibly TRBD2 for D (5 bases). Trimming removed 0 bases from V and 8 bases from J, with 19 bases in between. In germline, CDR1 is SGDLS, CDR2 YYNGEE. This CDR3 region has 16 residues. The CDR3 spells CASSVVSSSYKGTQYF. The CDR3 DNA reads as TGTGCCAGCAGCGTAGTGTCTAGCTCTTACAAGGGTACGCAGTATTTT.

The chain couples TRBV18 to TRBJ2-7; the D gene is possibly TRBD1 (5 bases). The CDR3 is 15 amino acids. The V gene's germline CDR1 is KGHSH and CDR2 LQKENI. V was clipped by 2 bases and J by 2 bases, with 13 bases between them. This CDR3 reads CASSPIQGSTYEQYF. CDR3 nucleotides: TGTGCCAGCTCACCAATCCAGGGATCAACCTACGAGCAGTACTTC. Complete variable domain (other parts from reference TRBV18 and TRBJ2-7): NAGVMQNPRHLVRRRGQEARLRCSPMKGHSHVYWYRQLPEEGLKFMVYLQKENIIDESGMPKERFSAEFPKEGPSILRIQQVVRGDSAAYFCASSPIQGSTYEQYFGPGTRLTVT.

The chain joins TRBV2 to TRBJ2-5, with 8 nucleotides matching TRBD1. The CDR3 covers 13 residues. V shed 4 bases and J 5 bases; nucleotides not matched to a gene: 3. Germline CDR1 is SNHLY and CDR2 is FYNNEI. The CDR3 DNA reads TGTGCCAGCAGTGTGGACAGGGCGGAGACCCAGTACTTC. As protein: CASSVDRAETQYF.

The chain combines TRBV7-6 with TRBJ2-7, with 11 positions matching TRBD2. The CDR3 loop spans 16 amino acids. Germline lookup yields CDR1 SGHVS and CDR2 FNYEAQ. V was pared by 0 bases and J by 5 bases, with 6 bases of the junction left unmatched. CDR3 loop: CASSLATSGVSDEQYF. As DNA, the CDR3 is TGTGCCAGCAGCTTAGCGACTAGCGGGGTGTCTGACGAGCAGTACTTC. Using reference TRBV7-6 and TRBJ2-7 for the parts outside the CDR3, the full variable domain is GAGVSQSPRYKVTKRGQDVALRCDPISGHVSLYWYRQALGQGPEFLTYFNYEAQQDKSGLPNDRFSAERPEGSISTLTIQRTEQRDSAMYRCASSLATSGVSDEQYFGPGTRLTVT.

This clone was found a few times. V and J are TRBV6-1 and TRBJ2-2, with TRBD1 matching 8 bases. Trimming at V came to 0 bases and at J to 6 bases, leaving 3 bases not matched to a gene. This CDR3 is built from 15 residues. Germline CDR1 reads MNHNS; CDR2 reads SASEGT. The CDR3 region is CASSEAQGAPGELFF. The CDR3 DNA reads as TGTGCCAGCAGTGAAGCGCAGGGGGCGCCCGGGGAGCTGTTTTTT.

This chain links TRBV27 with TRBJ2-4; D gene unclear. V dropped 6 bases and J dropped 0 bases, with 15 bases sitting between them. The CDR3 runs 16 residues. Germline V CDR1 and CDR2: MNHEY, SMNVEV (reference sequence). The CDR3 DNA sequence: TGTGCCAGCAGCCCTGGAGAAGCCCTAGCCAAAAACATTCAGTACTTC. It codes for CASSPGEALAKNIQYF.

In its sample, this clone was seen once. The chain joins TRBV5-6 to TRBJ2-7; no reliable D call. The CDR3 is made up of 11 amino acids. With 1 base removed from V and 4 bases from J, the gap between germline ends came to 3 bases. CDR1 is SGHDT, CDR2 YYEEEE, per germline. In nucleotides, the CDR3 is TGTGCCAGCAGCTTGAGATACGAGCAGTACTTC. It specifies CASSLRYEQYF.

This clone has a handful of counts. Written as DNA, the CDR3 is TGTGCCAGCCAAATAGGGAATTCACCCCTCCACTTT. As protein: CASQIGNSPLHF. The rearrangement uses TRBV19 and TRBJ1-6; D gene ambiguous. CDR3 size: 12 residues. V was trimmed by 9 bases and J by 7 bases, leaving 10 bases between them. In germline, CDR1 is LNHDA, CDR2 SQIVND (reference sequence).

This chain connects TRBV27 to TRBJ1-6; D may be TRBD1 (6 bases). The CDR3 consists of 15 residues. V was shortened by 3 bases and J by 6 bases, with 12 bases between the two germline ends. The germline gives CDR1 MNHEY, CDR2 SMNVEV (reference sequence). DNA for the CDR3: TGTGCCAGCAGTTTCAGGGGTACCCTTAATTCACCCCTCCACTTT. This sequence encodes CASSFRGTLNSPLHF.

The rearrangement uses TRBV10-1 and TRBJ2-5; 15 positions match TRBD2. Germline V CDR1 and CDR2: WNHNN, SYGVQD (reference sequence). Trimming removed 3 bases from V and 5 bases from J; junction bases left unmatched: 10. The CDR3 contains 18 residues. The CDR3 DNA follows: TGCGCCAGCAGTGACTTTGCCCGGACTAGCGGGAGGGGTGAGACCCAGTACTTC. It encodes CASSDFARTSGRGETQYF.

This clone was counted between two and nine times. CDR3 in amino acids: CASSYTESYEQYF. The CDR3 DNA reads TGTGCCAGCAGCTATACTGAGAGCTACGAGCAGTACTTC. The V and J genes are TRBV7-9 and TRBJ2-7; unclear D gene. The germline gives CDR1 SEHNR, CDR2 FQNEAQ (reference sequence). V dropped 4 bases and J dropped 3 bases, with 10 bases sitting between them. The CDR3 length is 13 residues.

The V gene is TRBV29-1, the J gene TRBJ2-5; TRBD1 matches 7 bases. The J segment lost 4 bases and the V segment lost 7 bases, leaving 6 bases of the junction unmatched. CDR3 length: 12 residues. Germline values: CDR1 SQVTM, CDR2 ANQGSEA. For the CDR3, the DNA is TGCAGCGCTGACAGGGCGGGAGAGACCCAGTACTTC. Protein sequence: CSADRAGETQYF.